The clone carrying this T cell receptor (beta chain) was detected ten times or more. Its antigen is not known. The CDR3 runs 18 residues. Per germline, CDR1 MNHEY and CDR2 SVGAGI. V dropped 5 bases and J dropped 0; count of bases not matched to a gene: 9. This sample is drawn from a study of spatial heterogeneity in lung cancer. Study findings and constraints: Relative to follow-up, resection was when ubiquitous expanded tumor TCRs appeared more in blood.

The time point denotes: sample taken at primary tumor resection. Frozen PBMC, nontumor lung or tumor provided whole RNA, which was sequenced unsorted. The cohort: about 79 early-stage, untreated non-small cell lung cancer patients. TCR cDNA molecules were tagged individually, and each one carried a unique molecular identifier. A single record per CDR3 protein comes from TCRdb applying MiXCR to the 5' RACE reads. This sample has roughly 10,000 distinct CDR3 sequences, with 4.5% to 7% found just once. This specimen was PBMCs, taken at surgery. The V and J genes are TRBV6-5 and TRBJ2-7; TRBD2 matches at 14 bases. This TCR derives from a male donor with early-stage non-small cell lung cancer. The CDR3 spells CASSDGLAGGDSSYEQYF. The CDR3 DNA sequence: TGTGCCAGCAGTGACGGACTAGCGGGAGGCGACAGCTCCTACGAGCAGTACTTC.